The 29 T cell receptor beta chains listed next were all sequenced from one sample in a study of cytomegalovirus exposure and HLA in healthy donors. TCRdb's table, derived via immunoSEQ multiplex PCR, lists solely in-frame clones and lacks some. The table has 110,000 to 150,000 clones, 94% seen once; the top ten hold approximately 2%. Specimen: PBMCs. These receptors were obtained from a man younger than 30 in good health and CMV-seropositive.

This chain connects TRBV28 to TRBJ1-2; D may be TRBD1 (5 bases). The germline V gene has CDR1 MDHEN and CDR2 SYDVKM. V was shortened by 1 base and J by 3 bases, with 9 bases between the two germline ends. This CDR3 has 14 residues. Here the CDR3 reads CASSLLGVYYGYTF. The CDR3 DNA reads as TGTGCCAGCAGTTTATTAGGGGTGTACTATGGCTACACCTTC.

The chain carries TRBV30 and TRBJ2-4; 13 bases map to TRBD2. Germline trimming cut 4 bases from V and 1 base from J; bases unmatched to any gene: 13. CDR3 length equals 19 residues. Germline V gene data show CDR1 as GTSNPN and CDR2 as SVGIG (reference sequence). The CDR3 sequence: CAWNRARTSGSGAKNIQYF. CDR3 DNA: TGTGCCTGGAACAGGGCGCGGACTAGCGGGAGTGGGGCCAAAAACATTCAGTACTTC.

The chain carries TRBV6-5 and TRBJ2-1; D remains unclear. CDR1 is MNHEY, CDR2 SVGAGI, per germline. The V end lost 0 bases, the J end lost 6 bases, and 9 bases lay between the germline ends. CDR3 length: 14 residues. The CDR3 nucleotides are TGTGCCAGCAGTTACTCTAATAGAGGCAATGAGCAGTTCTTC. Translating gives CASSYSNRGNEQFF.

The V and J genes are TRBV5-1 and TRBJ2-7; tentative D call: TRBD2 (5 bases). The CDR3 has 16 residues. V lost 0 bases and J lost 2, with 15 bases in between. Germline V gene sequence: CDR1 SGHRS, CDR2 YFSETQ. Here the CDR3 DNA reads TGCGCCAGCAGCTTGGTTGAAGCGGATCCCCCCTACGAGCAGTACTTC. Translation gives CASSLVEADPPYEQYF.

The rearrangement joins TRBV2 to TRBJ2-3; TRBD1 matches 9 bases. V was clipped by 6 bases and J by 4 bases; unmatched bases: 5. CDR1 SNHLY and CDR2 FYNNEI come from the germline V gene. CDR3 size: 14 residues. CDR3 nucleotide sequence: TGTGCCAGCAGCCGTACAGGGGGCCCAGATACGCAGTATTTT. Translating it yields CASSRTGGPDTQYF. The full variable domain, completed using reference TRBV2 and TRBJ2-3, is EPEVTQTPSHQVTQMGQEVILRCVPISNHLYFYWYRQILGQKVEFLVSFYNNEISEKSEIFDDQFSVERPDGSNFTLKIRSTKLEDSAMYFCASSRTGGPDTQYFGPGTRLTVL.

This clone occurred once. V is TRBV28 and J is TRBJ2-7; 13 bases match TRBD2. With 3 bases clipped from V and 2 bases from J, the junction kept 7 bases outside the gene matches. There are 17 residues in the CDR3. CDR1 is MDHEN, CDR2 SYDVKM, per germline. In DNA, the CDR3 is TGTGCCAGCAGTTTTAACGGACTAGCGGGAGCCCCCTACGAGCAGTACTTC. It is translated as CASSFNGLAGAPYEQYF.

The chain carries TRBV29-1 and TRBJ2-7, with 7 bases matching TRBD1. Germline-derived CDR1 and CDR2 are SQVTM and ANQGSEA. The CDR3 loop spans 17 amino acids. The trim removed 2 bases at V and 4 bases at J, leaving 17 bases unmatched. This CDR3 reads CSVEPNKTEDRLYEQYF. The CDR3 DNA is TGCAGCGTTGAACCGAACAAAACTGAGGACAGGTTATACGAGCAGTACTTC.

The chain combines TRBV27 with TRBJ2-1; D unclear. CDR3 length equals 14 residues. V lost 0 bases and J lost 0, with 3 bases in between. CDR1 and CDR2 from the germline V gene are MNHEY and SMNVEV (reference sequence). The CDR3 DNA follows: TGTGCCAGCAGTTTATCCCGCTCCTACAATGAGCAGTTCTTC. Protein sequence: CASSLSRSYNEQFF.

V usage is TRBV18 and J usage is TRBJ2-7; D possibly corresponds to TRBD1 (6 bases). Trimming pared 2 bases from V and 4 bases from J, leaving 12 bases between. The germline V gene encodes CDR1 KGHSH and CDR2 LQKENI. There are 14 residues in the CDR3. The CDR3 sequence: CASSPSPGTYEQYF. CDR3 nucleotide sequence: TGTGCCAGCTCACCATCGCCAGGGACATACGAGCAGTACTTC. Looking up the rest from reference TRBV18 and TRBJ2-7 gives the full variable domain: NAGVMQNPRHLVRRRGQEARLRCSPMKGHSHVYWYRQLPEEGLKFMVYLQKENIIDESGMPKERFSAEFPKEGPSILRIQQVVRGDSAAYFCASSPSPGTYEQYFGPGTRLTVT.

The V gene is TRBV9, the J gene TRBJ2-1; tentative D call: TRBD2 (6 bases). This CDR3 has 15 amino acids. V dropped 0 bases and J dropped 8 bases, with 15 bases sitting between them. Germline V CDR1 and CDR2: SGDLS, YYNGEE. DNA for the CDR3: TGTGCCAGCAGCGTAGGCGCCGGGAGATTTGATGAGCAGTTCTTC. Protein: CASSVGAGRFDEQFF.

CDR3 sequence: CASSLASTDTQYF. The CDR3 bases are TGTGCCAGCAGTTTGGCTAGCACAGATACGCAGTATTTT. The chain joins TRBV27 to TRBJ2-3; D unresolved. The germline gives CDR1 MNHEY, CDR2 SMNVEV (reference sequence). The CDR3 has 13 amino acids. Trimming removed 3 bases at V and 0 bases at J, with 4 bases between.

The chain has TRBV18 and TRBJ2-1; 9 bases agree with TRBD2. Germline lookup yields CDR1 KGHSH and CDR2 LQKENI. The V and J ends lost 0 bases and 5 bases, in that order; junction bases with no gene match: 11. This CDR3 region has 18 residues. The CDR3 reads CASSPPRPGTSMNNEQFF. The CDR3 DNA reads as TGTGCCAGCTCACCACCACGTCCCGGGACTAGCATGAACAATGAGCAGTTCTTC.

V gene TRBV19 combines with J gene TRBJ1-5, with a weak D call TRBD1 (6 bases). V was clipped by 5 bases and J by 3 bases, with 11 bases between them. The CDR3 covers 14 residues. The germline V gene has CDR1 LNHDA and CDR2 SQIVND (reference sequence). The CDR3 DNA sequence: TGTGCCAGTAGTCCGAGACAGGACAATCAGCCCCAGCATTTT. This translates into CASSPRQDNQPQHF.

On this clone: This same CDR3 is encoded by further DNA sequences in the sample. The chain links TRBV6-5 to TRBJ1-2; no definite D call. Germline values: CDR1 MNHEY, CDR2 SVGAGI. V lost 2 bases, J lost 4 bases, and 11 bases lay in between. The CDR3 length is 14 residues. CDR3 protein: CASSYLRVGYGYTF. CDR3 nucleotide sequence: TGTGCCAGCAGTTACCTCCGGGTGGGCTATGGCTACACCTTC.

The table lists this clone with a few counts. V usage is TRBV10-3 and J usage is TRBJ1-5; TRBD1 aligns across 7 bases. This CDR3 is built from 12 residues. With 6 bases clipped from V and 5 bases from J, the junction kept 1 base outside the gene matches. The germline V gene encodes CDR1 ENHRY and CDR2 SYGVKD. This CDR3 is CAIRGGDQPQHF. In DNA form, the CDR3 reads TGTGCCATCAGAGGGGGCGATCAGCCCCAGCATTTT.

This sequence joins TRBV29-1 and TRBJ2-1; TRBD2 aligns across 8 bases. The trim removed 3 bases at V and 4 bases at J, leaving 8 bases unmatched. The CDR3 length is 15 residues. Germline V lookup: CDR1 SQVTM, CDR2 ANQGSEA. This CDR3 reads CSVDRLREAYNEQFF. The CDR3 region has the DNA TGCAGCGTTGATAGGCTGCGGGAGGCATACAATGAGCAGTTCTTC.

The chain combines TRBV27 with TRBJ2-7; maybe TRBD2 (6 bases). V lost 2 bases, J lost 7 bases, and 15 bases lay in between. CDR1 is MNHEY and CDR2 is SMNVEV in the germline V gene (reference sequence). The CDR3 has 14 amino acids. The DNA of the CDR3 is TGTGCCAGCAGTTTAGTAGGCAGGGCGGGAGAGCAGTACTTC. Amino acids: CASSLVGRAGEQYF.

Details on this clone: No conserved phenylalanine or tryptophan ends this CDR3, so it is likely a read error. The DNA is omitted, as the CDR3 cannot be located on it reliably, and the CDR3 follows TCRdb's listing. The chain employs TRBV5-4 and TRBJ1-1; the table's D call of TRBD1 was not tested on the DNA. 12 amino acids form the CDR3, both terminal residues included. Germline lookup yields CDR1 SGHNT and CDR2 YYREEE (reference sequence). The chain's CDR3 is CASSLDALAGSV.

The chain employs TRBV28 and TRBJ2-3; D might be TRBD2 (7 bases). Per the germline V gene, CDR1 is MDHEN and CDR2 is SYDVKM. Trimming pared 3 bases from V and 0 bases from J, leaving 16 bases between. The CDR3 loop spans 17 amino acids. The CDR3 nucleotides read TGTGCCAGCAGTTTCTGGGGGGGCAGATCTAGCACAGATACGCAGTATTTT. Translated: CASSFWGGRSSTDTQYF.

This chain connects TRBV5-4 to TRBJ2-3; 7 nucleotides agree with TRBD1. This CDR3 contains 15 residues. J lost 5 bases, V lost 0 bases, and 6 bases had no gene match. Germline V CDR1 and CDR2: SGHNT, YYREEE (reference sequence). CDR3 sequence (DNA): TGTGCCAGCAGCTTGGCCTTGAGGGGGCTAGATACGCAGTATTTT. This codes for CASSLALRGLDTQYF.

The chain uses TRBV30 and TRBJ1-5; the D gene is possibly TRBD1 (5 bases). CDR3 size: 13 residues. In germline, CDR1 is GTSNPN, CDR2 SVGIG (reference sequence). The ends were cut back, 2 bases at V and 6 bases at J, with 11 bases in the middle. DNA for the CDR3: TGTGCCTGGAGTAAAGGGGTGAGTCAGCCCCAGCATTTT. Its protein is CAWSKGVSQPQHF. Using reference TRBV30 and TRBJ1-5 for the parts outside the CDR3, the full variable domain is SQTIHQWPATLVQPVGSPLSLECTVEGTSNPNLYWYRQAAGRGLQLLFYSVGIGQISSEVPQNLSASRPQDRQFILSSKKLLLSDSGFYLCAWSKGVSQPQHFGDGTRLSIL.

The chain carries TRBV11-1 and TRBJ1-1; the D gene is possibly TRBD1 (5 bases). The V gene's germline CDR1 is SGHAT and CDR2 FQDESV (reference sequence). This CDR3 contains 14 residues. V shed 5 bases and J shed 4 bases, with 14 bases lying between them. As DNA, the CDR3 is TGTGCCAGCAGCCTCCTCCCGGGGGGCACTGAAGCTTTCTTT. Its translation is CASSLLPGGTEAFF. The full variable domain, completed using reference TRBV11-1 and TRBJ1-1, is EAEVAQSPRYKITEKSQAVAFWCDPISGHATLYWYRQILGQGPELLVQFQDESVVDDSQLPKDRFSAERLKGVDSTLKIQPAELGDSAMYLCASSLLPGGTEAFFGQGTRLTVV.

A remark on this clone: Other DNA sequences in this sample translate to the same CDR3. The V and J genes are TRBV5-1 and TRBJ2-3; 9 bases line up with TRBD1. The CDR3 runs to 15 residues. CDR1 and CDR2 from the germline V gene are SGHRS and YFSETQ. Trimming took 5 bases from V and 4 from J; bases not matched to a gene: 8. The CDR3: CASRTGTGLSDTQYF. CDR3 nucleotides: TGCGCCAGCAGAACCGGGACAGGGCTTTCAGATACGCAGTATTTT.

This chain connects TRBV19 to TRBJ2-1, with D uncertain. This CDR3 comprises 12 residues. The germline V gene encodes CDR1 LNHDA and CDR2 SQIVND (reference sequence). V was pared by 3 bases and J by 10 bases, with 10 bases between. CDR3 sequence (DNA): TGTGCCAGTAGTATGGTTTTCGGGGAGCAGTTCTTC. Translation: CASSMVFGEQFF.

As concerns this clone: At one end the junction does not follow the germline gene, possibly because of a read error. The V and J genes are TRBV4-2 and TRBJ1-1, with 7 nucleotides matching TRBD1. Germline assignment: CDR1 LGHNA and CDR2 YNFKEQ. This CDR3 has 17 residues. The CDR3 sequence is CASSQENRGGGRTEAFF. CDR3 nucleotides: TGTGCTAGCAGCCAAGAGAACAGGGGAGGCGGAAGGACTGAAGCTTTCTTT.

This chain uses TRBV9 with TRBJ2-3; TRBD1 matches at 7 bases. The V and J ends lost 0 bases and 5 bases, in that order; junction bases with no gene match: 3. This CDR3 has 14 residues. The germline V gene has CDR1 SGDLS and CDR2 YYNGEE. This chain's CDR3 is CASSVDRGRDTQYF. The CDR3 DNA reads TGTGCCAGCAGCGTAGATAGGGGGCGAGATACGCAGTATTTT.

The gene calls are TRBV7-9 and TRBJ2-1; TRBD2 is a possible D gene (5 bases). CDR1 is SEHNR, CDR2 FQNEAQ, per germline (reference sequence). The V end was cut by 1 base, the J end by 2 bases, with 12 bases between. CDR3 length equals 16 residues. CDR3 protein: CASSLVGGSPYNEQFF. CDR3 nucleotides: TGTGCCAGCAGCTTAGTTGGTGGGAGTCCCTACAATGAGCAGTTCTTC.

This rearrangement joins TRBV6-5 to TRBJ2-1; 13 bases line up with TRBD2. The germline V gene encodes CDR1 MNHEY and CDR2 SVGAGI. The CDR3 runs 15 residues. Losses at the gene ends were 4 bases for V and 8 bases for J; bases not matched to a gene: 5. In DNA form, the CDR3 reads TGTGCCAGCAGTTTACTAGCGGGAGGGTTCTATGAGCAGTTCTTC. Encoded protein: CASSLLAGGFYEQFF.

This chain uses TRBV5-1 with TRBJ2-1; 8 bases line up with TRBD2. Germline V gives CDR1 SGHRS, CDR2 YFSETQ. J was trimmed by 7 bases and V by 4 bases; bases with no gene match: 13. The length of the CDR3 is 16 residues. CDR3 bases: TGCGCCAGCAGCCGGGAGGGGCGGGCTGGCCGTAATGAGCAGTTCTTC. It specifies CASSREGRAGRNEQFF.